This T cell receptor beta chain was sequenced during a study of T cells in Graves' hyperthyroidism and ophthalmopathy. The germline V gene has CDR1 LNHDA and CDR2 SQIVND (reference sequence). There are 17 residues in the CDR3. Trimming took off 0 bases at V and 3 bases at J, with 16 bases between the two ends. The study, taken as a whole, reports: Ophthalmopathy and stable hyperthyroidism were separated by a 13 V-J model.

About this clonotype: Its cognate antigen is unknown.

RNA transcripts served as the template for amplifying TCR beta CDR3 regions. Using the HTBI primer set, a first-round RT-PCR was run on the TCR CDR3. TCRdb ran MiXCR on the multiplex PCR reads and lists one entry per CDR3 protein. This sample yields roughly 700,000 distinct CDR3 sequences, of which 14% are seen a single time; roughly 10% belongs to the top ten. The TCR comes from a woman under 30 with Graves' hyperthyroidism. The chain recombines TRBV19 with TRBJ2-3; D may correspond to TRBD1 or TRBD2 (5 bases each). The sequenced material came from blood. CDR3 bases: TGTGCCAGTAGTATAGATCTTGCAGGGAGAGGGACAGATACGCAGTATTTT. Translated: CASSIDLAGRGTDTQYF.